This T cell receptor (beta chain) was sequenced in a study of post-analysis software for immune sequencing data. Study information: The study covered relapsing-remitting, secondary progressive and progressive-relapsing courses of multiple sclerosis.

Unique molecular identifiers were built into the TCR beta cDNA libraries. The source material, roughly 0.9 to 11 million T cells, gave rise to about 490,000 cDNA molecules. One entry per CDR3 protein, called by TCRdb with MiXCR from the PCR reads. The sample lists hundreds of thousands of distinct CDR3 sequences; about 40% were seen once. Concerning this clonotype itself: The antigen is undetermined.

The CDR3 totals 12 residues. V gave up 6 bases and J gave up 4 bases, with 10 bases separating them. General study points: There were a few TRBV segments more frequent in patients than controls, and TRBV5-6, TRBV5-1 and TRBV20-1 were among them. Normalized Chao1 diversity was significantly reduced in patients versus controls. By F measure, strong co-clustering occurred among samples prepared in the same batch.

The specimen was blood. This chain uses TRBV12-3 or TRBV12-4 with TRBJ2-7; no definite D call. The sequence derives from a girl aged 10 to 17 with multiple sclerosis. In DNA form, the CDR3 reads TGTGCCAGCAGGGCCCCCGGGTACGAGCAGTACTTC. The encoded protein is CASRAPGYEQYF.